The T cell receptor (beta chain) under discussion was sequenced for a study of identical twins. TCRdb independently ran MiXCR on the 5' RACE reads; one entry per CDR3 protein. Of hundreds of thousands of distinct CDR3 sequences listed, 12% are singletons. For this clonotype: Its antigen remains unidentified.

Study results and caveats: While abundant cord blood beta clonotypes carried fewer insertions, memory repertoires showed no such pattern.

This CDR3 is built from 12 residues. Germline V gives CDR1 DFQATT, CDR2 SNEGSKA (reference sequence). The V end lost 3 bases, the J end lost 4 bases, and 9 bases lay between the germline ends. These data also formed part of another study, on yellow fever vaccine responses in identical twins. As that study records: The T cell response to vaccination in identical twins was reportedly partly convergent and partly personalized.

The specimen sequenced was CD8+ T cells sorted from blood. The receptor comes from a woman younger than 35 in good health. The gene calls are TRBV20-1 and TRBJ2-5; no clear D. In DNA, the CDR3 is TGCAGTGCTAGCACAGAAGGAGAGACCCAGTACTTC. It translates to CSASTEGETQYF.